This T cell receptor beta chain appears in the sequencing data of a study of neoadjuvant anti-PD-1 for oral cavity cancer. Libraries were prepared by immunoSEQ multiplex PCR; TCRdb keeps only in-frame clonotypes and omits some of them. The table includes 72,000 or so clones, more than 70% detected once. These oral cavity squamous cell carcinomas were HPV-negative and locally advanced. Sequencing used PBMCs, obtained before nivolumab (anti-PD-1) treatment. This TCR derives from a person aged 40 to 85 with oral cavity squamous cell carcinoma.

The CDR3 DNA reads TGTGCCAGCAGCTTAAGAGTTCGCTCCTACAATGAGCAGTTCTTC. As protein: CASSLRVRSYNEQFF. This rearrangement joins TRBV11-2 to TRBJ2-1; D gene unclear. Germline V lookup: CDR1 SGHAT, CDR2 FQNNGV. This CDR3 contains 15 residues. V was shortened by 2 bases and J by 0 bases, with 8 bases between the two germline ends.